This T cell receptor (beta chain) was recorded in a study of a mutant IDH1 vaccine in newly diagnosed glioma. For the study at large: Patients had received radiotherapy, temozolomide, or both previously, most receiving both.

Study outcomes and limitations: Top-clonotype changes in peripheral T cells seemed unrelated to pseudoprogression. Among patients, roughly 93% showed immune responses induced by the vaccine.

Specified time point: baseline, week 1 (first vaccination visit). The treatment was: pre-vaccination baseline after standard-of-care therapy. Each of the donors came in with new WHO grade 3 or 4 astrocytomas that were IDH1-mutant and ATRX-lost. From germline, CDR1 is LGHNA and CDR2 YNFKEQ. This CDR3 spans 13 amino acids. The V and J ends lost 0 bases and 11 bases, in that order; junction bases with no gene match: 3. Sequencing used immunoSEQ multiplex PCR; TCRdb keeps in-frame clones, though not all of them. The sample shows about 88,000 clones, approximately 80% of them seen only once. This clone was counted once. Antigen specificity is unknown.

The TCR comes from a man aged 40-55 years with glioma. Some clones in this sample may be carry-over from other donors' samples. Sample: PBMCs, taken from a glioma patient treated with radiotherapy, temozolomide or both. The chain combines TRBV4-2 with TRBJ2-3; 9 bases are a match to TRBD1. The CDR3: CASSQDLDRGQYF. CDR3 bases: TGTGCCAGCAGCCAAGATCTGGACAGGGGGCAGTATTTT.